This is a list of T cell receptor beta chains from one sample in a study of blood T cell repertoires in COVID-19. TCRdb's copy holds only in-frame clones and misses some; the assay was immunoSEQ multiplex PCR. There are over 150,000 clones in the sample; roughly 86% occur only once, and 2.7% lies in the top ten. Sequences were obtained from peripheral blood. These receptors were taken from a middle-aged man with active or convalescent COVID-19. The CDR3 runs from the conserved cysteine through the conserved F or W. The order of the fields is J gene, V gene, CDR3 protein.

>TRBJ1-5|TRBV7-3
CASSLSTGQPQHF
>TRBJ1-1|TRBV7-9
CASRIVGQGAYLNTEAFF
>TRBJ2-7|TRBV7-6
CASSLGTGHYEQYF
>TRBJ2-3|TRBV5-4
CASSPGLTELTDTQYF
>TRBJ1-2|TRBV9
CASSRGQNYGYTF
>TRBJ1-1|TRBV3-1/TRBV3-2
CASSARAGLNTEAFF
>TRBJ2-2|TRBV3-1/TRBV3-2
CASSQEGLAGGTGELFF
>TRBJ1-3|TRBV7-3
CASSLGDSGNTIYF
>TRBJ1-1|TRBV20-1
CSVWDSEAFF
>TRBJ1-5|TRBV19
CASSISGQNIITPQHF
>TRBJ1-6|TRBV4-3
CASSQGTANSPLHF
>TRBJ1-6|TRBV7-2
CASSPDRLNSPLHF
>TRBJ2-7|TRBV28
CASSGQPPSYEQYF
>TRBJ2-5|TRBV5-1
CASSQPGQGLETQYF
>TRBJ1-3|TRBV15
CATSRDQSSTSGNTIYF
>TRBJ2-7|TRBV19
CASIPAGAPYEQYF
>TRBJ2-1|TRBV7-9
CASSLNLGTSGVPPFF
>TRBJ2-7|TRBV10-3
CAISDPSGGESYEQYF
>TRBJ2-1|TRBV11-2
CASSSREVNEQFF
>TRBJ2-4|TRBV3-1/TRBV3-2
CASSQDWRTKNIQYF
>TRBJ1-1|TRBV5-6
CASSFFRQGTEAFF
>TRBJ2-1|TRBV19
CASTRQGSYNEQFF
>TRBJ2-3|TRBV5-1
CASSLSVDTQYF
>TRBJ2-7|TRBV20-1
CSASDRGYEQYF
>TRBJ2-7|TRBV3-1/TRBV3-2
CASSQERAKQYF
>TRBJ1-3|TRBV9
CASSTTPGGVRNTIYF
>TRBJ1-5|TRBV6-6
CASSYERDQPQHF
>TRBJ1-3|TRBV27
CASSLGGGGSGNTIYF
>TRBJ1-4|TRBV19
CASSKGVGTTNEKLFF
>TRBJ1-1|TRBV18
CASFETGQRNTEAFF
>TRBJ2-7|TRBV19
CASRETGGTTYEQYF
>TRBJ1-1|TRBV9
CASSEGTGYHTEAFF
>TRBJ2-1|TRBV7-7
CASSRMYGGADEQFF
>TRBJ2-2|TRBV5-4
CASSAPGHGTGELFF
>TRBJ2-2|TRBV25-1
CASSPTPGQGNRGELFF
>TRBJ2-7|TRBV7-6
CASSLVQGAYEQYF
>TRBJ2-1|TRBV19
CASSMRGPNEQFF
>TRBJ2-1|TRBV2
CASLERGADNEQFF
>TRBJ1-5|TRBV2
CASSNTQGNQPQHF
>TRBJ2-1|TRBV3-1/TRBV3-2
CASSQTASGGNEQFF
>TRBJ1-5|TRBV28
CATLRGSNQPQHF
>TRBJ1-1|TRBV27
CASTQIGGSTEAFF
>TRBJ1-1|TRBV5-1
CASSPSGGNTEAFF
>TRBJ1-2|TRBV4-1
CASSQGDSRADGYTF